This T cell receptor beta chain was recorded in a study of T cells after yellow fever vaccination (dated by TCRdb to the late 2010s). Study-level background: The SMART-Seq v4 Ultra Low Input RNA kit was used to prepare libraries from fractions with low cell numbers. To follow T-cell clones before and after both primary and booster YFV17D yellow fever vaccination, bulk TCR alpha and beta repertoires underwent longitudinal sequencing. Two healthy male donors made up the cohort, one aged 18 to 29 years and the other aged 30 to 40 years. Blood samples were taken at several timepoints before and after primary and secondary immunization, and bulk PBMC replicates and cell subsets were isolated.

These reads were obtained on an Illumina NovaSeq 6000. TCR cDNA was made using 5'RACE template switching, a step that added a universal primer site and unique molecular identifiers. cDNA synthesis was primed from both the TCR alpha and TCR beta constant segments. Libraries were amplified in two PCR steps, with sample barcodes and sequencing adapters added in the second step. Sequencing of libraries was done on Illumina HiSeq 2500 (2x100 bp) or NovaSeq (2x150 bp). In the paper's pipeline: Reads were demultiplexed and collapsed into UMI consensus sequences with MIGEC, and V(D)J alignment was performed with MiXCR. Vaccine-responding clonotypes were defined with edgeR using replicate PBMC samples, requiring FDR below 0.01 and a log2 fold change above 5 up to day 15. Each bulk clonotype received a CD4 or CD8 identity based on whether the sequenced CD4 or CD8 repertoire contained that clonotype at higher abundance. TCRdb trimmed public reads at Q25 via fastp, called clones via MiXCR and kept in-frame beta chains. Merged by CDR3 protein, the rows form single entries marked with the most common genes and DNA. TCRdb, not the authors, supplied the V and J calls. The sample yields around 300,000 distinct CDR3 sequences; roughly 4.3% were counted once. Of the sample, around 23% is held by the ten largest clones.

From its cysteine to its phenylalanine, the CDR3 spans 13 amino acids. The retained sequence is limited to the CDR3, 39 bases, with the frame set at the first base. V is shortened by 3 bases, J by 5 bases, and the region joining them spans 10 bases. CDR1 and CDR2, looked up from the germline V gene, are SGHTA and FQGNSA. This clonotype was recorded a few times. The clone's antigen remains unknown. Within one base of it there is no much larger clone, and no base qualities were kept. What the work shows at the level of the full study, not this receptor alone: A small share of clonotypes occurred in both CD4 and CD8 compartments, likely arising from convergent recombination. The study included only a couple of donors, which limits how far the findings can be generalized. Because abundant contaminating clonotypes from the bulk population could be contained in FACS-sorted repertoires, computational filtering was required. Compared with the primary T-cell response, the secondary T-cell response was weaker but faster, peaking on day 5 rather than day 15. Most clones expanded after primary vaccination (around 97% of CD4 and 88% of CD8) were re-detected after the booster, suggesting that broad memory maintenance occurred.

This sample's treatment or condition label indicates: live attenuated yellow fever vaccine strain. At each blood-draw timepoint, two biological replicates of bulk PBMCs were obtained. A standard Ficoll-Paque protocol was used to isolate PBMCs from peripheral blood. RNA was extracted with TriZol from bulk PBMCs, CD4 and CD8 fractions, and dextramer-positive and dextramer-negative fractions. Recombination joined TRBV7-2 with TRBJ1-1; no D gene is confidently identified. The source was PBMCs, collected 5 days after the yellow fever booster vaccination. The receptor comes from a man in his late teens or twenties who received the YFV17D yellow fever vaccine. Here the CDR3 is given as CASSLDRQTEAFF. The bases are TGTGCCAGCAGCTTGGACCGGCAGACTGAAGCTTTCTTT.